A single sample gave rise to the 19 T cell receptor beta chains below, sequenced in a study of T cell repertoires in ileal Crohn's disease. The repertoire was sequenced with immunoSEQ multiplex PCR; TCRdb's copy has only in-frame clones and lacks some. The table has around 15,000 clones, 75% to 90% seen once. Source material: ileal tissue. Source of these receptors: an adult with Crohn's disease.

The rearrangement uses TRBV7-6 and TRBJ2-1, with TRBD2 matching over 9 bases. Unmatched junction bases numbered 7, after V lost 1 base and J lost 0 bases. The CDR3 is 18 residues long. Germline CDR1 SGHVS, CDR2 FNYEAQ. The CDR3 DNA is TGTGCCAGCAGCTTAGGGGGACTAGCCAGGAGCTCCTACAATGAGCAGTTCTTC. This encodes CASSLGGLARSSYNEQFF.

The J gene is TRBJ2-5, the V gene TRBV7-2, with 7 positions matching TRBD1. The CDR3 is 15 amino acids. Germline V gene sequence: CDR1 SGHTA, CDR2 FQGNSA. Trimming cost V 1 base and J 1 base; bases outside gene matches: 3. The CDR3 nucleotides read TGTGCCAGCAGCTTAGAGGGGGCTCTCCAAGAGACCCAGTACTTC. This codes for CASSLEGALQETQYF.

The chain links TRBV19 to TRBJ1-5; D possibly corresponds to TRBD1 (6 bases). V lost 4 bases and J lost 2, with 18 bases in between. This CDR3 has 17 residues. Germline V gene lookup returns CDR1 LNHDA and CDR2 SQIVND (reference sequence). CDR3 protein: CASSTRGGAFGNQPQHF. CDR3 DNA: TGTGCCAGTAGTACCAGAGGGGGGGCGTTTGGCAATCAGCCCCAGCATTTT.

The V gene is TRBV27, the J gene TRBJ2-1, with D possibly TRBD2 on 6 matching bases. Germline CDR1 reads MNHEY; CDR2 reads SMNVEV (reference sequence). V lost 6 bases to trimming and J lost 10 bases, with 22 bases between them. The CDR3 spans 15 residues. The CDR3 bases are TGTGCCAGCAGGGGAGTCCCCGGGGGTAGCGAAGAGCAGTTCTTC. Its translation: CASRGVPGGSEEQFF.

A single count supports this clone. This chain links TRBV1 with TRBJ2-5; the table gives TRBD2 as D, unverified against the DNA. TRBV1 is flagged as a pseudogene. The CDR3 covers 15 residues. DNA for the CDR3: TGCACCAGCAGCCCTCCGGGGGGGGTCGCGGAGACCCAGTACTTC. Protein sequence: CTSSPPGGVAETQYF.

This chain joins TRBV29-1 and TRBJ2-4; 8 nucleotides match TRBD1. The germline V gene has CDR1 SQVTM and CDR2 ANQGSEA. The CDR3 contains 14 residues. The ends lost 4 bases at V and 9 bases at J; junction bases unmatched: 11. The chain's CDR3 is CSVAEGTGYTIQYF. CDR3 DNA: TGCAGCGTTGCGGAGGGGACAGGATACACCATTCAGTACTTC.

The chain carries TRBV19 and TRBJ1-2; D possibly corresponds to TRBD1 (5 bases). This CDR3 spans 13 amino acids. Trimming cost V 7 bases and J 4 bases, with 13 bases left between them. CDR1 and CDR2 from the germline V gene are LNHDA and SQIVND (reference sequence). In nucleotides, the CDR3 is TGTGCCAGTACCTCCACAGGCCTCTATGGCTACACCTTC. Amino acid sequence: CASTSTGLYGYTF.

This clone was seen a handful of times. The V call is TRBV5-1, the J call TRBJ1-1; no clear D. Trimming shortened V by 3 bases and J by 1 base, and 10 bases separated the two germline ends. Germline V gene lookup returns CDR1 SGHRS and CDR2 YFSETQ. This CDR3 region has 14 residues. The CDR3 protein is CASSSTAGNTEAFF. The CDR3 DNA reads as TGCGCCAGCAGCTCTACCGCGGGGAACACTGAAGCTTTCTTT.

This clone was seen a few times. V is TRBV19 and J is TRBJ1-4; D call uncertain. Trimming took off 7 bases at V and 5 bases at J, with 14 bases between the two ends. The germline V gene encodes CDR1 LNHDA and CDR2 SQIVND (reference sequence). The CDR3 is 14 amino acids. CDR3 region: CASNPPWENEKLFF. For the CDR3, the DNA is TGTGCCAGTAATCCTCCCTGGGAGAATGAAAAACTGTTTTTT.

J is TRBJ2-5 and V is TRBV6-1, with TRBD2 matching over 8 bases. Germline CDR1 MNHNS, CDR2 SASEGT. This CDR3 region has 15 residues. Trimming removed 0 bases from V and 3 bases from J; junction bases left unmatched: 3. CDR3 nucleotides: TGTGCCAGCAGTGAAGCGCGGGGGGCGGAAGAGACCCAGTACTTC. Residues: CASSEARGAEETQYF.

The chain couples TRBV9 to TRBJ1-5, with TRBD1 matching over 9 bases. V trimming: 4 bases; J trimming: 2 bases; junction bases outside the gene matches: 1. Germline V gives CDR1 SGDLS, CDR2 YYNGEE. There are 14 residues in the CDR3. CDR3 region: CASSRDRGNQPQHF. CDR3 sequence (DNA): TGTGCCAGCAGCCGGGACAGGGGCAATCAGCCCCAGCATTTT.

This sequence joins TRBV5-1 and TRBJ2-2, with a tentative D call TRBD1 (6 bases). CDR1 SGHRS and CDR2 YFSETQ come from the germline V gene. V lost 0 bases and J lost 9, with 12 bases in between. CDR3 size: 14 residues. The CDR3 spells CASSLAQGHRELFF. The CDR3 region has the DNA TGCGCCAGCAGCTTGGCACAGGGACACCGGGAGCTGTTTTTT.

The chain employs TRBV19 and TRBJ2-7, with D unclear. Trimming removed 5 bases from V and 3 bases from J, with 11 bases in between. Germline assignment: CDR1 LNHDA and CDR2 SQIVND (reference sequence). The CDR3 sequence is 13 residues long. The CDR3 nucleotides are TGTGCCAGTAGTCGTGGGCCCCTCTACGAGCAGTACTTC. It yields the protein CASSRGPLYEQYF.

The CDR3 DNA sequence: TGTGCCAGTAACACCGGGACAGGGAACTATGGCTACACCTTC. Amino acids: CASNTGTGNYGYTF. The chain carries TRBV19 and TRBJ1-2, with TRBD1 identical over 9 bases. The germline V gene encodes CDR1 LNHDA and CDR2 SQIVND (reference sequence). The V gene end was trimmed by 7 bases and the J gene end by 2 bases; junction bases not matched to a gene: 5. This CDR3 has 14 residues.

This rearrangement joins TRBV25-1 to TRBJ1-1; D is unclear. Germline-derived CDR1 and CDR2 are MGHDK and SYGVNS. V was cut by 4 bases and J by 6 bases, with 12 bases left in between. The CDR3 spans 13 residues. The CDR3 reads CASSVFDEPEAFF. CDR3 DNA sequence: TGTGCCAGCAGTGTATTCGATGAGCCTGAAGCTTTCTTT.

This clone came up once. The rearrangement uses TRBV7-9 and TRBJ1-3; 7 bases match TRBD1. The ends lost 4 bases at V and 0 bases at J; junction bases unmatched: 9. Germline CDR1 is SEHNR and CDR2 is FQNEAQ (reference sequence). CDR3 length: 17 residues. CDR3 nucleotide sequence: TGTGCCAGCAGCTCCCCACGGGGACAGTACTCTGGAAACACCATATATTTT. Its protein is CASSSPRGQYSGNTIYF.

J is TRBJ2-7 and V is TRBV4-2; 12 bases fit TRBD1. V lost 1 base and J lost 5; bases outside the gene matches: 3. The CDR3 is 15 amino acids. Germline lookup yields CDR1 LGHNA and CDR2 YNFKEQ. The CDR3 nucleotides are TGTGCCAGCAGCCAAGGGGACAGGGGGCAGAACGAGCAGTACTTC. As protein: CASSQGDRGQNEQYF.

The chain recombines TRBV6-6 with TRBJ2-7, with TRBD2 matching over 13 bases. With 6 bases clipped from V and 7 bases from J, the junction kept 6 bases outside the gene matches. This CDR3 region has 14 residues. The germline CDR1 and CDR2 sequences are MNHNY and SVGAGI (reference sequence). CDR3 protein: CASSPTSGGTEQYF. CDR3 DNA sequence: TGTGCCAGCAGCCCGACTAGCGGGGGGACTGAGCAGTACTTC.

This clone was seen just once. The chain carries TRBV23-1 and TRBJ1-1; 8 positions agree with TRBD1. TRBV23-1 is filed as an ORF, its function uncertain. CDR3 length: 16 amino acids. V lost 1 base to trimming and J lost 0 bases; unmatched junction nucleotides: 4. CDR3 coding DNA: TGCGCCAGCAGTCAATGGGACAGGATCATGAACACTGAAGCTTTCTTT. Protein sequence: CASSQWDRIMNTEAFF.